The 31 T cell receptor beta chains in this list originate from one sample, sequenced in a study of beta chain features in type 1 diabetes. Every bit of the isolated RNA underwent reverse transcription, so sequencing read expressed TCRB transcripts. The repertoire was sequenced with immunoSEQ multiplex PCR; TCRdb's copy has only in-frame clones and lacks some. The sample consists of under 500,000 clones, roughly 30% of them appearing once. Sequencing was done on a sample of naive CD4+ T cells from blood. The receptors were gathered from a man younger than 35 in good health.

This clone occurred a few times. The chain uses TRBV10-3 and TRBJ2-7; D is perhaps TRBD1 or TRBD2 (5 bases each). Germline V gene sequence: CDR1 ENHRY, CDR2 SYGVKD. Trimming took off 2 bases at V and 3 bases at J, with 20 bases between the two ends. The CDR3 sequence is 17 residues long. The CDR3 DNA is TGTGCCATCAGTGAGACGCCGCCGGGGACGAAAGTCTACGAGCAGTACTTC. It encodes CAISETPPGTKVYEQYF.

V gene TRBV6-5 combines with J gene TRBJ2-7, with D unclear. Deletions cut 0 bases from V and 6 bases from J, with 9 bases between. Per the germline V gene, CDR1 is MNHEY and CDR2 is SVGAGI. The CDR3 runs 13 residues. CDR3 sequence reads: CASSYSRLGEQYF. The DNA for the CDR3 is TGTGCCAGCAGTTACTCTCGACTGGGCGAGCAGTACTTC.

The chain combines TRBV6-1 with TRBJ2-3; 7 nucleotides line up with TRBD2. J was trimmed by 2 bases and V by 2 bases; bases with no gene match: 4. Germline V lookup: CDR1 MNHNS, CDR2 SASEGT. CDR3 length equals 15 residues. The DNA of the CDR3 is TGTGCCAGCAGTGAAATGAGCGGGGACACAGATACGCAGTATTTT. Translating gives CASSEMSGDTDTQYF.

The chain links TRBV7-9 to TRBJ2-5, with TRBD1 matching 8 bases. The CDR3 covers 16 residues. Germline assignment: CDR1 SEHNR and CDR2 FQNEAQ (reference sequence). With V trimmed by 7 bases and J by 2 bases, 12 bases remained unmatched. CDR3 nucleotide sequence: TGTGCCAGCACCCCTATCGACAGGGGTAATCAAGAGACCCAGTACTTC. It yields the protein CASTPIDRGNQETQYF.

The rearrangement joins TRBV7-2 to TRBJ2-7, with D unresolved. The CDR3 extends over 13 amino acids. Germline values: CDR1 SGHTA, CDR2 FQGNSA. V was shortened by 4 bases and J by 0 bases, with 7 bases between the two germline ends. In DNA form, the CDR3 reads TGTGCCAGCAGCTCTCTGAGCTCCTACGAGCAGTACTTC. Its protein is CASSSLSSYEQYF.

The chain couples TRBV10-3 to TRBJ1-1; D remains ambiguous. This CDR3 is 14 amino acids long. V lost 3 bases and J lost 5, with 13 bases in between. CDR1 and CDR2 (germline): ENHRY, SYGVKD. Here the CDR3 reads CAISDKAEGTEAFF. As DNA, the CDR3 is TGTGCCATCAGTGATAAGGCGGAGGGTACTGAAGCTTTCTTT.

The chain joins TRBV5-6 to TRBJ2-5, with D unclear. CDR1 is SGHDT and CDR2 is YYEEEE in the germline V gene. Trimming removed 2 bases from V and 3 bases from J, with 5 bases in between. The CDR3 runs to 12 residues. The DNA for the CDR3 is TGTGCCAGCAGCTTCGGAGAAGAGACCCAGTACTTC. Protein: CASSFGEETQYF.

V usage is TRBV6-6 and J usage is TRBJ2-3, with D tentatively TRBD1 or TRBD2 (5 bases each). Between the trimmed V and J ends, which lost 2 bases and 1 base, there was a span of 10 bases. The length of the CDR3 is 15 residues. Germline V gene lookup returns CDR1 MNHNY and CDR2 SVGAGI (reference sequence). The DNA of the CDR3 is TGTGCCAGCAGTTACAGAGGGACGGGCACAGATACGCAGTATTTT. It is translated as CASSYRGTGTDTQYF.

The gene calls are TRBV7-9 and TRBJ2-5; no firm D call. The ends were cut back, 4 bases at V and 7 bases at J, with 13 bases in the middle. The germline CDR1 and CDR2 sequences are SEHNR and FQNEAQ (reference sequence). The CDR3 runs to 13 residues. The CDR3 coding sequence is TGTGCCAGCAGCTCCTTATTAGGCGGGACCCAGTACTTC. Translated: CASSSLLGGTQYF.

A note on this clone: The same CDR3 arises from other DNA sequences in this sample as well. The chain joins TRBV9 to TRBJ2-1, with 8 positions matching TRBD2. CDR1 is SGDLS and CDR2 is YYNGEE in the germline V gene. The V gene end was trimmed by 2 bases and the J gene end by 9 bases; junction bases not matched to a gene: 7. This CDR3 is built from 14 residues. The CDR3: CASSVGGLVGEQFF. CDR3 DNA sequence: TGTGCCAGCAGCGTGGGGGGACTAGTTGGTGAGCAGTTCTTC.

The chain has TRBV4-1 and TRBJ1-5; a weak D match, TRBD1 (5 bases). CDR1 and CDR2 from the germline V gene are MGHRA and YSYEKL. The V gene lost 3 bases and the J gene lost 0 bases, with 9 bases spanning the gap. CDR3 length: 15 residues. CDR3 sequence reads: CASSQGHYSNQPQHF. The CDR3 DNA reads TGCGCCAGCAGCCAGGGGCATTATAGCAATCAGCCCCAGCATTTT.

This chain connects TRBV18 to TRBJ2-3; no reliable D call. The CDR3 runs 11 residues. Trimming removed 5 bases from V and 5 bases from J, with 5 bases in between. Germline-derived CDR1 and CDR2 are KGHSH and LQKENI. CDR3: CASSMIDTQYF. Written as DNA, the CDR3 is TGTGCCAGCTCAATGATAGATACGCAGTATTTT.

This clone has just a few counts. This chain connects TRBV30 to TRBJ1-2; D is unclear. The CDR3 sequence is 16 residues long. Germline V gives CDR1 GTSNPN, CDR2 SVGIG (reference sequence). Trimming left V 0 bases short and J 1 base short, with 15 bases between. CDR3 DNA sequence: TGTGCCTGGAGTGTTAGAACCTCGATTGTTAACTATGGCTACACCTTC. Residues: CAWSVRTSIVNYGYTF.

This chain uses TRBV28 with TRBJ1-1, with a weak D call TRBD1 (5 bases). CDR1 is MDHEN and CDR2 is SYDVKM in the germline V gene. Between the trimmed V and J ends, which lost 6 bases and 3 bases, there was a span of 8 bases. This CDR3 is 12 amino acids long. CDR3 amino acids: CASREGDTEAFF. CDR3 nucleotides: TGTGCCAGCAGAGAAGGGGACACTGAAGCTTTCTTT.

The CDR3, as DNA: TGTGCCAGCAGCTTCGGTCTAGCGGTTTACAATGAGCAGTTCTTC. Its protein is CASSFGLAVYNEQFF. The chain links TRBV7-2 to TRBJ2-1, with 7 bases aligning to TRBD2. Germline assignment: CDR1 SGHTA and CDR2 FQGNSA. Trimming cost V 3 bases and J 4 bases; bases outside gene matches: 6. There are 15 residues in the CDR3.

The chain combines TRBV4-1 with TRBJ1-2, with 10 bases aligning to TRBD1. Germline CDR1 and CDR2: MGHRA and YSYEKL. V was clipped by 4 bases and J by 2 bases; unmatched bases: 4. The CDR3 contains 15 residues. CDR3 residues: CASSRDRGQNYGYTF. The CDR3 DNA is TGCGCCAGCAGCCGAGACAGGGGGCAGAACTATGGCTACACCTTC.

The gene calls are TRBV28 and TRBJ1-2; tentative D call: TRBD1 (6 bases). Deletions cut 5 bases from V and 7 bases from J, with 11 bases between. The V gene's germline CDR1 is MDHEN and CDR2 SYDVKM. The CDR3 covers 12 residues. The chain's CDR3 is CASSPTGFGYTF. In DNA form, the CDR3 reads TGTGCCAGCAGTCCTACAGGGTTTGGCTACACCTTC.

The rearrangement uses TRBV7-3 and TRBJ2-1; 12 positions match TRBD2. Germline values: CDR1 SGHTA, CDR2 FQGTGA. There are 17 residues in the CDR3. Unmatched junction bases numbered 7, after V lost 0 bases and J lost 7 bases. Written as DNA, the CDR3 is TGTGCCAGCAGCTTAACGGAGACTAGCGGGAGCGGTAATGAGCAGTTCTTC. Protein sequence: CASSLTETSGSGNEQFF.

This clone showed up just a few times. The rearrangement links TRBV4-1 to TRBJ2-2; 8 positions agree with TRBD2. V gave up 0 bases and J gave up 1 base; unmatched junction bases: 7. CDR1 MGHRA and CDR2 YSYEKL come from the germline V gene. The CDR3 sequence is 18 residues long. The chain's CDR3 is CASSQEIGLAKNTGELFF. The DNA for the CDR3 is TGCGCCAGCAGCCAAGAGATTGGACTAGCCAAGAACACCGGGGAGCTGTTTTTT.

The chain has TRBV29-1 and TRBJ1-1; no clear D. The CDR3 is 11 residues long. Germline CDR1 SQVTM, CDR2 ANQGSEA. Between the trimmed V and J ends, which lost 7 bases and 0 bases, there was a span of 6 bases. CDR3 nucleotides: TGCAGCGGATGCCTGAACACTGAAGCTTTCTTT. It yields the protein CSGCLNTEAFF. Complete variable domain (other parts from reference TRBV29-1 and TRBJ1-1): SAVISQKPSRDICQRGTSLTIQCQVDSQVTMMFWYRQQPGQSLTLIATANQGSEATYESGFVIDKFPISRPNLTFSTLTVSNMSPEDSSIYLCSGCLNTEAFFGQGTRLTVV.

The table lists this clone with a few counts. This chain joins TRBV30 and TRBJ1-5; possibly TRBD1 for D (6 bases). The V gene lost 0 bases and the J gene lost 1 base, with 10 bases spanning the gap. Germline values: CDR1 GTSNPN, CDR2 SVGIG (reference sequence). The CDR3 length is 15 residues. CDR3 nucleotide sequence: TGTGCCTGGAGTGTAAAACAGGGAAGCAATCAGCCCCAGCATTTT. Amino acids: CAWSVKQGSNQPQHF.

V is TRBV5-4 and J is TRBJ2-6; D is unclear. Trimming cost V 7 bases and J 1 base, with 12 bases left between them. CDR3 size: 15 residues. In germline, CDR1 is SGHNT, CDR2 YYREEE (reference sequence). CDR3: CASLRPNSGANVLTF. The CDR3, as DNA: TGTGCCAGCCTAAGACCGAATTCTGGGGCCAACGTCCTGACTTTC. Full variable domain (outside the CDR3, taken from reference TRBV5-4 and TRBJ2-6): ETGVTQSPTHLIKTRGQQVTLRCSSQSGHNTVSWYQQALGQGPQFIFQYYREEENGRGNFPPRFSGLQFPNYSSELNVNALELDDSALYLCASLRPNSGANVLTFGAGSRLTVL.

Only a few counts were recorded for this clone. This chain connects TRBV23-1 to TRBJ2-1; 8 bases line up with TRBD1. TRBV23-1 is classed as an ORF, of uncertain function. The CDR3 consists of 15 residues. V shed 6 bases and J 0 bases; nucleotides not matched to a gene: 4. The CDR3 DNA is TGCGCCAGCAGCCGCAGGGGGCTCTCCTACAATGAGCAGTTCTTC. This encodes CASSRRGLSYNEQFF.

The V call is TRBV19, the J call TRBJ2-3; TRBD2 matches at 7 bases. Germline CDR1 LNHDA, CDR2 SQIVND (reference sequence). The CDR3 has 14 residues. The V segment lost 9 bases and the J segment 2 bases; nucleotides outside the gene matches: 8. The CDR3 nucleotides are TGTGCCAGCCATTCGGCGGGGGACACAGATACGCAGTATTTT. It is translated as CASHSAGDTDTQYF. The whole variable domain, remainder taken from reference TRBV19 and TRBJ2-3, is DGGITQSPKYLFRKEGQNVTLSCEQNLNHDAMYWYRQDPGQGLRLIYYSQIVNDFQKGDIAEGYSVSREKKESFPLTVTSAQKNPTAFYLCASHSAGDTDTQYFGPGTRLTVL.

The V and J genes are TRBV7-9 and TRBJ2-3; TRBD1 aligns across 8 bases. This CDR3 region has 16 residues. V lost 3 bases to trimming and J lost 0 bases; unmatched junction nucleotides: 5. Germline CDR1 reads SEHNR; CDR2 reads FQNEAQ (reference sequence). CDR3: CASSLTGAISTDTQYF. The CDR3, as DNA: TGTGCCAGCAGCTTGACAGGGGCTATTAGCACAGATACGCAGTATTTT. Looking up the rest from reference TRBV7-9 and TRBJ2-3 gives the full variable domain: DTGVSQNPRHKITKRGQNVTFRCDPISEHNRLYWYRQTLGQGPEFLTYFQNEAQLEKSRLLSDRFSAERPKGSFSTLEIQRTEQGDSAMYLCASSLTGAISTDTQYFGPGTRLTVL.

Only a few counts were recorded for this clone. The chain has TRBV11-2 and TRBJ2-1; 7 positions match TRBD1. The CDR3 contains 18 residues. Germline V lookup: CDR1 SGHAT, CDR2 FQNNGV. J gave up 4 bases and V 4 bases, and 16 bases lay outside the gene matches. In nucleotides, the CDR3 is TGTGCCAGCAGCTCTAGAGGGGGCAGGGTCCGAACTTACAATGAGCAGTTCTTC. Amino acid sequence: CASSSRGGRVRTYNEQFF.

For this clone: This same CDR3 is encoded by further DNA sequences in the sample. The V call is TRBV30, the J call TRBJ1-1; tentative D call: TRBD1 (5 bases). Germline assignment: CDR1 GTSNPN and CDR2 SVGIG (reference sequence). The CDR3 is made up of 13 amino acids. Trimming removed 0 bases at V and 5 bases at J, with 10 bases between. The CDR3 spells CAWSVLEGTEAFF. The CDR3 DNA sequence: TGTGCCTGGAGTGTGCTTGAGGGGACTGAAGCTTTCTTT.

This clone was seen just once. V gene TRBV27 combines with J gene TRBJ2-1, with D unclear. The CDR3 is 16 residues long. Germline CDR1 reads MNHEY; CDR2 reads SMNVEV (reference sequence). Trimming removed 2 bases from V and 4 bases from J, with 15 bases in between. Written as DNA, the CDR3 is TGTGCCAGCAGTTTACGAAGGGCTCGGCTTTACAATGAGCAGTTCTTC. Translated: CASSLRRARLYNEQFF.

The chain couples TRBV7-2 to TRBJ2-7; weak D call: TRBD1 (5 bases). Per germline, CDR1 SGHTA and CDR2 FQGNSA. The CDR3 extends over 15 amino acids. Trimming pared 6 bases from V and 0 bases from J, leaving 15 bases between. Written as DNA, the CDR3 is TGTGCCAGCAGTTTGGACATCGCGAGCTCCTACGAGCAGTACTTC. Its translation: CASSLDIASSYEQYF.

This clone was recorded a few times. This sample also contains other DNA sequences that code for the same CDR3. V usage is TRBV7-9 and J usage is TRBJ2-5; D unclear. Trimming shortened V by 3 bases and J by 2 bases, and 1 base separated the two germline ends. Germline V gene lookup returns CDR1 SEHNR and CDR2 FQNEAQ (reference sequence). CDR3 length: 11 residues. CDR3 sequence: CASSLQETQYF. The CDR3 DNA sequence: TGTGCCAGCAGCTTGCAAGAGACCCAGTACTTC.

Remarks on this clone: Different DNA sequences within this sample yield the same CDR3. V usage is TRBV30 and J usage is TRBJ2-3; tentative D call: TRBD2 (5 bases). The germline V gene has CDR1 GTSNPN and CDR2 SVGIG (reference sequence). This CDR3 comprises 14 residues. Trimming took off 1 base at V and 0 bases at J, with 8 bases between the two ends. Here the CDR3 reads CAWSGGLSTDTQYF. CDR3 bases: TGTGCCTGGAGTGGAGGACTTAGCACAGATACGCAGTATTTT.